Given below is one TCR beta chain in context. The specificity of this receptor is unknown. One base away there is no much larger clone; base qualities are not given. The data were obtained in a study of cytomegalovirus exposure and HLA in healthy donors (dated by TCRdb to the late 2010s). Regarding the complete study: According to a later analysis, the roughly 130 validation repertoires were produced on the same platform as the 666 repertoires of the first cohort. Along with the roughly 670-subject first cohort, a separate validation cohort of over 90 different subjects was used. The study aimed to test whether cataloging public T cell receptors could reveal signatures of past pathogen exposure. High-throughput TCR immunosequencing, statistical association of individual TCRs with disease status, and machine learning were combined to predict cytomegalovirus infection status.

In the germline V gene, CDR1 corresponds to MGHRA and CDR2 to YSYEKL. The CDR3 measures 16 amino acids from cysteine to phenylalanine. Solely the CDR3 DNA is kept, with 48 bases framed from the first base. V and J lose 5 bases and 1 base, and a span of 17 bases separates them. The library was made by the immunoSEQ multiplex PCR assay. As for how the authors treated the data: A statistical classification framework was developed to diagnose cytomegalovirus status using the catalog of TCR beta chain sequences. TCRdb holds this immuneACCESS table with in-frame rearrangements only. Some clones are missing; in checked studies, unresolved V genes explain under half, and the rest has no known cause. V and J calls and clone size are given by that table; D and trimming were obtained from the DNA. For this sample there are about 66,000 clones; around 97% appear just once. 1.5% to 2% of the sample rests with the top ten.

Separate from the approximately 700-subject first cohort, the validation cohort of 95 to 150 subjects was the group to which the donors belonged. Overall study results and their limits: The study listed around 160 TCR beta chains as associated with cytomegalovirus. In vitro tests confirmed that a few of the cytomegalovirus-associated TCR beta chains recognize cytomegalovirus antigens. In a later analysis, TCRs clustered in the first cohort were found to also tend to co-occur in the roughly 120 validation repertoires, with about 93% of cluster scores above 0. While some public TCRs were present in many individuals, most TCR sequences turned up only very rarely across donors. According to the authors, the approach could potentially be generalized to other disease states and immunological phenotypes. The validation cohort had no HLA typing available for a later analysis, so co-occurrence within that cohort was assessed over all 130 or so repertoires. The classifier was reported to diagnose cytomegalovirus status with high specificity and sensitivity in both the original and validation cohorts.

The TCR comes from a woman between 18 and 29 years old in good health and CMV-seropositive. The sequenced sample consisted of PBMCs. Here the chain combines TRBV4-1 and TRBJ1-1; 6 matching bases give a weak D call of TRBD1. The DNA sequence is as follows: TGCGCCAGCAGCTACAGATTCCAGGGGCCGAACACTGAAGCTTTCTTT. The resulting protein is CASSYRFQGPNTEAFF.